One sample yielded the 24 T cell receptor beta chains listed below, sequenced in a study of graft-versus-host responses after intestinal transplantation (dated by TCRdb to the early 2020s). Their antigen targets remain unknown. The method behind the library was the immunoSEQ multiplex PCR assay. This immuneACCESS table, as held by TCRdb, lists in-frame sequences with V and J called but not all clones. Of the missing ones, under half trace to an unresolved V gene in checked studies; the others have no known cause. Recorded for this sample are under 150,000 clones; about nine tenths of them occurred a single time. The biggest ten clones account for roughly 0.17% of the sample. The label giving this sample's time point can be read as: cells obtained before transplantation from donor or recipient. Source: unstimulated CD4+ T cells sorted from spleen or lymph node cells, taken before intestinal transplant. The source of these receptors is a human donor who received an intestinal transplant.

The rearrangement joins TRBV14 to TRBJ2-1, with 10 positions matching TRBD1. The CDR3 is made up of 15 amino acids. CDR1 is SGHDN, CDR2 FVKESK, per germline. V gave up 3 bases and J gave up 7 bases; unmatched junction bases: 6. CDR3 sequence reads: CASSHRDRGLNEQFF. CDR3 in DNA: TGTGCCAGCAGCCACCGGGACAGGGGTTTAAATGAGCAGTTCTTC.

J is TRBJ2-3 and V is TRBV30; a possible D gene is TRBD2 (5 bases). This CDR3 contains 13 residues. The germline V gene encodes CDR1 GTSNPN and CDR2 SVGIG (reference sequence). Trimming took 2 bases from V and 1 from J, leaving 7 bases between them. CDR3 protein: CAWSFSGTDTQYF. CDR3 DNA sequence: TGTGCCTGGAGTTTTAGCGGCACAGATACGCAGTATTTT.

J is TRBJ1-2 and V is TRBV7-2; maybe TRBD1 (5 bases). Trimming removed 0 bases from V and 4 bases from J, with 9 bases in between. The germline gives CDR1 SGHTA, CDR2 FQGNSA. The CDR3 is 14 amino acids. CDR3 bases: TGTGCCAGCAGCTTAGCGCAGGGACTCTATGGCTACACCTTC. Translating gives CASSLAQGLYGYTF.

V and J are TRBV10-3 and TRBJ2-3; 10 bases line up with TRBD2. There are 15 residues in the CDR3. The germline V gene has CDR1 ENHRY and CDR2 SYGVKD. V shed 3 bases, J shed 2 bases, and the junction held 2 bases outside the gene matches. CDR3 region: CAISDGLADTDTQYF. The CDR3 DNA reads as TGTGCCATCAGTGATGGACTAGCGGACACAGATACGCAGTATTTT.

This rearrangement joins TRBV7-3 to TRBJ2-1; 11 nucleotides line up with TRBD2. This CDR3 is built from 16 residues. Germline CDR1 and CDR2: SGHTA and FQGTGA. Unmatched junction bases numbered 12, after V lost 5 bases and J lost 9 bases. CDR3 region: CASSPPGSGRAGEQFF. CDR3 in DNA: TGTGCCAGCAGCCCGCCGGGTAGCGGGAGGGCCGGTGAGCAGTTCTTC. Full variable domain (missing parts from reference TRBV7-3 and TRBJ2-1): GAGVSQTPSNKVTEKGKYVELRCDPISGHTALYWYRQSLGQGPEFLIYFQGTGAADDSGLPNDRFFAVRPEGSVSTLKIQRTERGDSAVYLCASSPPGSGRAGEQFFGPGTRLTVL.

This sequence joins TRBV5-5 and TRBJ1-1, with a tentative D call TRBD1 (6 bases). Trimming took 5 bases from V and 0 from J, leaving 14 bases between them. The CDR3 covers 15 residues. Per the germline V gene, CDR1 is SGHKS and CDR2 is YYEKEE (reference sequence). This CDR3 is CASRKAGAVNTEAFF. CDR3 nucleotides: TGTGCCAGCAGAAAGGCAGGGGCGGTGAACACTGAAGCTTTCTTT.

The gene calls are TRBV7-2 and TRBJ1-6, with 10 bases matching TRBD1. With V trimmed by 5 bases and J by 10 bases, 14 bases remained unmatched. Per the germline V gene, CDR1 is SGHTA and CDR2 is FQGNSA. The CDR3 loop spans 17 amino acids. In DNA form, the CDR3 reads TGTGCCAGCAGCGCCGGGACAGGGGTAAAGGGAGGATCACCCCTCCACTTT. Translation: CASSAGTGVKGGSPLHF.

The chain combines TRBV6-5 with TRBJ1-6; D gene ambiguous. The ends were cut back, 8 bases at V and 7 bases at J, with 9 bases in the middle. This CDR3 spans 12 amino acids. CDR1 MNHEY and CDR2 SVGAGI come from the germline V gene. CDR3: CASSDINSPLHF. The DNA of the CDR3 is TGTGCCAGCTCCGACATAAATTCACCCCTCCACTTT.

The chain's CDR3 is CASSRIRAGARSGNTIYF. The DNA for the CDR3 is TGTGCCAGCAGCCGTATCAGGGCAGGGGCCCGCTCTGGAAACACCATATATTTT. The rearrangement joins TRBV7-2 to TRBJ1-3, with D possibly being TRBD1 (6 bases). Trimming pared 5 bases from V and 0 bases from J, leaving 20 bases between. The CDR3 spans 18 residues. From germline, CDR1 is SGHTA and CDR2 FQGNSA.

V usage is TRBV9 and J usage is TRBJ2-1, with D unresolved. The germline V and J ends were trimmed by 0 bases and 0 bases, with 7 bases remaining between them. In germline, CDR1 is SGDLS, CDR2 YYNGEE. The CDR3 has 15 residues. The CDR3 protein is CASSVAHSSYNEQFF. The CDR3 nucleotides read TGTGCCAGCAGCGTAGCTCATAGCTCCTACAATGAGCAGTTCTTC.

V and J are TRBV4-3 and TRBJ1-1; tentatively, D is TRBD1 (6 bases). Germline V gene data show CDR1 as LGHNA and CDR2 as YSLEER. Trimming stripped 3 bases from V and 1 base from J, with 12 bases between. There are 15 residues in the CDR3. This CDR3 reads CASSHADRKNTEAFF. The CDR3 region has the DNA TGCGCCAGCAGCCACGCGGACAGAAAGAACACTGAAGCTTTCTTT.

The V and J genes are TRBV30 and TRBJ1-1, with D uncertain. The CDR3 loop spans 14 amino acids. Trimming stripped 0 bases from V and 6 bases from J, with 14 bases between. Per the germline V gene, CDR1 is GTSNPN and CDR2 is SVGIG (reference sequence). CDR3 loop: CAWSVFAGKSEAFF. CDR3 in DNA: TGTGCCTGGAGTGTATTTGCCGGGAAATCTGAAGCTTTCTTT.

This chain links TRBV7-2 with TRBJ2-1; D gene ambiguous. Trimming pared 5 bases from V and 0 bases from J, leaving 8 bases between. The germline V gene encodes CDR1 SGHTA and CDR2 FQGNSA. The CDR3 consists of 14 residues. Here the CDR3 DNA reads TGTGCCAGCAGCCTTAGCCTCTCCTACAATGAGCAGTTCTTC. This gives the protein CASSLSLSYNEQFF.

The chain couples TRBV5-5 to TRBJ2-5, with 10 bases matching TRBD1. This CDR3 contains 15 residues. The germline CDR1 and CDR2 sequences are SGHKS and YYEKEE (reference sequence). V gave up 9 bases and J gave up 1 base; unmatched junction bases: 9. The CDR3 here is CATGDDRGRQETQYF. The CDR3 nucleotides read TGTGCCACCGGAGACGACAGGGGGCGCCAAGAGACCCAGTACTTC.

The chain links TRBV5-1 to TRBJ2-7; 7 nucleotides match TRBD2. Germline V gene data show CDR1 as SGHRS and CDR2 as YFSETQ. V shed 9 bases and J 6 bases; nucleotides not matched to a gene: 12. The length of the CDR3 is 13 residues. The CDR3 is CATKGRGGSEQYF. The CDR3 nucleotides read TGCGCCACCAAAGGGAGGGGAGGCTCCGAGCAGTACTTC.

The chain combines TRBV7-9 with TRBJ1-1; 8 positions match TRBD1. The germline V gene has CDR1 SEHNR and CDR2 FQNEAQ (reference sequence). Germline trimming cut 1 base from V and 8 bases from J; bases unmatched to any gene: 6. This CDR3 spans 14 amino acids. CDR3 loop: CASSLVGQGKEAFF. Written as DNA, the CDR3 is TGTGCCAGCAGCTTAGTCGGACAGGGAAAGGAAGCTTTCTTT. The complete variable domain, with remaining parts taken from reference TRBV7-9 and TRBJ1-1, reads DTGVSQNPRHKITKRGQNVTFRCDPISEHNRLYWYRQTLGQGPEFLTYFQNEAQLEKSRLLSDRFSAERPKGSFSTLEIQRTEQGDSAMYLCASSLVGQGKEAFFGQGTRLTVV.

The chain carries TRBV27 and TRBJ2-4; D remains ambiguous. Trimming removed 6 bases from V and 0 bases from J, with 9 bases in between. Looked up from germline, CDR1 is MNHEY and CDR2 is SMNVEV (reference sequence). The CDR3 contains 14 residues. CDR3 residues: CASSTLRAKNIQYF. CDR3 DNA: TGTGCCAGCAGCACTCTTAGAGCCAAAAACATTCAGTACTTC.

The table lists this clone with a count of one. This chain connects TRBV4-2 to TRBJ1-1, with D hard to call. CDR3 length: 11 amino acids. V lost 2 bases and J lost 10, with 8 bases in between. Germline loops: CDR1 LGHNA, CDR2 YNFKEQ. In DNA, the CDR3 is TGTGCCAGCAGCCAAACGGGTTTAGCTTTCTTT. Translated: CASSQTGLAFF.

The V and J genes are TRBV5-1 and TRBJ1-4; D is unresolved. The germline V gene encodes CDR1 SGHRS and CDR2 YFSETQ. The CDR3 consists of 14 residues. V lost 4 bases, J lost 3 bases, and 10 bases lay in between. The CDR3 sequence is CASSLRQPNEKLFF. The CDR3 coding sequence is TGCGCCAGCAGCCTTAGACAACCTAATGAAAAACTGTTTTTT.

This rearrangement joins TRBV5-1 to TRBJ2-5; the match to TRBD1 covers 8 bases. This CDR3 region has 15 residues. V gave up 0 bases and J gave up 4 bases; unmatched junction bases: 5. Germline assignment: CDR1 SGHRS and CDR2 YFSETQ. The CDR3 region is CASSLVSDRGETQYF. For the CDR3, the DNA is TGCGCCAGCAGCTTGGTGTCAGACAGGGGAGAGACCCAGTACTTC.

The chain joins TRBV18 to TRBJ2-3, with 13 bases fitting TRBD2. This CDR3 comprises 16 residues. CDR1 is KGHSH and CDR2 is LQKENI in the germline V gene. V trimming: 3 bases; J trimming: 4 bases; junction bases outside the gene matches: 4. CDR3 residues: CASSPQLAGGPDTQYF. DNA for the CDR3: TGTGCCAGCTCACCTCAACTAGCGGGGGGGCCAGATACGCAGTATTTT.

The rearrangement links TRBV9 to TRBJ2-2; 12 bases agree with TRBD2. CDR1 SGDLS and CDR2 YYNGEE come from the germline V gene. After removal of 2 bases from V and 0 bases from J, the junction contained 8 bases not matched to a gene. The CDR3 is 19 amino acids. CDR3 loop: CASSVGGLAGRTNTGELFF. CDR3 coding DNA: TGTGCCAGCAGCGTGGGAGGACTAGCGGGGAGAACGAACACCGGGGAGCTGTTTTTT.

The rearrangement uses TRBV25-1 and TRBJ2-3; a weak D match, TRBD2 (7 bases). V gave up 2 bases and J gave up 1 base, with 19 bases separating them. Germline V lookup: CDR1 MGHDK, CDR2 SYGVNS. The CDR3 is 18 residues long. The CDR3 loop reads CASSERHGGQRGTDTQYF. Written as DNA, the CDR3 is TGTGCCAGCAGTGAACGTCACGGGGGGCAGAGGGGCACAGATACGCAGTATTTT.

The gene calls are TRBV5-1 and TRBJ2-5; no firm D call. CDR1 is SGHRS and CDR2 is YFSETQ in the germline V gene. The V and J ends lost 0 bases and 5 bases respectively, with 11 bases between them. The CDR3 extends over 14 amino acids. In nucleotides, the CDR3 is TGCGCCAGCAGCTTGGGATATTCGCAGGAGACCCAGTACTTC. It yields the protein CASSLGYSQETQYF.